The 21 T cell receptor beta chains below come from one sample, sequenced in a study of cytomegalovirus exposure and HLA in healthy donors. This PCR relied on a set of 60 Vbeta primers and 13 Jbeta primers. Only in-frame clones appear in the TCRdb table, and some are missing; sequencing was by immunoSEQ multiplex PCR. The top ten hold approximately 12% of the sample, which has about 70,000 clones, 74% seen once. The specimen was PBMCs. The source of these receptors is a woman aged 55-70 years in good health and CMV-seropositive.

This clone was found a few times. V and J are TRBV6-1 and TRBJ2-7; 7 bases are a match to TRBD1. Germline V gene sequence: CDR1 MNHNS, CDR2 SASEGT. V shed 6 bases, J shed 4 bases, and the junction held 9 bases outside the gene matches. The CDR3 runs to 14 residues. The CDR3 DNA is TGTGCCAGCAGAACAGGGGTCGGGCAGTACGAGCAGTACTTC. Translated: CASRTGVGQYEQYF.

This clone was recorded once. The chain has TRBV6-5 and TRBJ2-3; D remains ambiguous. The length of the CDR3 is 14 residues. Trimming left V 2 bases short and J 0 bases short, with 6 bases between. The germline gives CDR1 MNHEY, CDR2 SVGAGI. CDR3 bases: TGTGCCAGCAGTTACAGAACTAGCACAGATACGCAGTATTTT. This encodes CASSYRTSTDTQYF.

V usage is TRBV6-1 and J usage is TRBJ2-1; TRBD2 is a possible D gene (6 bases). The CDR3 is 15 residues long. With 6 bases removed from V and 1 base from J, the gap between germline ends came to 13 bases. Looked up from germline, CDR1 is MNHNS and CDR2 is SASEGT. The CDR3 reads CASRGGLLSYNEQFF. The DNA for the CDR3 is TGTGCCAGCAGGGGAGGACTATTGTCCTACAATGAGCAGTTCTTC.

Turning to this clone: The junction and the germline gene differ at one end; a read error may be behind it. This rearrangement joins TRBV7-7 to TRBJ1-4; D possibly corresponds to TRBD1 (5 bases). This CDR3 has 15 amino acids. Per germline, CDR1 SSHAT and CDR2 FNYEAQ (reference sequence). CDR3 nucleotide sequence: TGTGCTAGCAGTATAGGGGTTGACAAGGATGAAAAACTGTTTTTT. As protein: CASSIGVDKDEKLFF. The full variable domain, with the rest looked up from reference TRBV7-7 and TRBJ1-4, is GAGVSQSPRYKVTKRGQDVTLRCDPISSHATLYWYQQALGQGPEFLTYFNYEAQPDKSGLPSDRFSAERPEGSISTLTIQRTEQRDSAMYRCASSIGVDKDEKLFFGSGTQLSVL.

This chain links TRBV15 with TRBJ2-7; possible D gene TRBD2, 5 bases. The length of the CDR3 is 14 residues. Deletions cut 0 bases from V and 6 bases from J, with 12 bases between. Germline V gives CDR1 LNHNV, CDR2 YYDKDF (reference sequence). The CDR3 is CATSRDWVGSEQYF. Written as DNA, the CDR3 is TGTGCCACCAGCAGAGATTGGGTAGGGAGCGAGCAGTACTTC.

V is TRBV7-9 and J is TRBJ1-6, with D possibly TRBD1 on 6 matching bases. This CDR3 region has 14 residues. Germline assignment: CDR1 SEHNR and CDR2 FQNEAQ (reference sequence). V was trimmed by 1 base and J by 11 bases, leaving 12 bases between them. This chain's CDR3 is CASSLGQDRPPLHF. The CDR3 region has the DNA TGTGCCAGCAGCTTAGGACAGGATAGACCACCCCTCCACTTT.

This chain links TRBV28 with TRBJ2-4, with 8 bases identical to TRBD1. Per the germline V gene, CDR1 is MDHEN and CDR2 is SYDVKM. The CDR3 is made up of 16 amino acids. With V trimmed by 8 bases and J by 3 bases, 12 bases remained unmatched. CDR3: CASPPPGGGDKNIQYF. The CDR3 DNA reads as TGTGCCAGCCCCCCCCCAGGGGGCGGAGACAAAAACATTCAGTACTTC.

The chain employs TRBV5-1 and TRBJ2-1; D is ambiguous. This CDR3 is built from 14 residues. Trimming stripped 0 bases from V and 5 bases from J, with 9 bases between. From germline, CDR1 is SGHRS and CDR2 YFSETQ. The CDR3 reads CASSLAEVNNEQFF. As DNA, the CDR3 is TGCGCCAGCAGCTTGGCAGAGGTAAACAATGAGCAGTTCTTC.

The chain has TRBV29-1 and TRBJ2-1, with 9 positions matching TRBD2. Germline V gene lookup returns CDR1 SQVTM and CDR2 ANQGSEA. CDR3 size: 16 residues. The ends lost 1 base at V and 3 bases at J; junction bases unmatched: 7. CDR3 bases: TGCAGCGTTGAAGGGCGGGAGGGATCTAACTACAATGAGCAGTTCTTC. Protein: CSVEGREGSNYNEQFF.

The rearrangement uses TRBV25-1 and TRBJ2-7; D unclear. The V gene's germline CDR1 is MGHDK and CDR2 SYGVNS. The V gene lost 0 bases and the J gene lost 0 bases, with 12 bases spanning the gap. The CDR3 is 16 amino acids. CDR3 in amino acids: CASSEYDFPSSYEQYF. As DNA, the CDR3 is TGTGCCAGCAGTGAATACGACTTCCCGAGCTCCTACGAGCAGTACTTC.

This clone was seen a handful of times. This sequence joins TRBV6-4 and TRBJ1-5, with unresolved D. CDR3 length: 13 residues. The ends were cut back, 5 bases at V and 4 bases at J, with 9 bases in the middle. The germline CDR1 and CDR2 sequences are MRHNA and SNTAGT. The CDR3 region has the DNA TGTGCCAGCAGTTCAGACTTGAATCAGCCCCAGCATTTT. It codes for CASSSDLNQPQHF.

This clone was found a few times. The V and J genes are TRBV9 and TRBJ2-7; 7 bases match TRBD1. CDR1 is SGDLS and CDR2 is YYNGEE in the germline V gene. The CDR3 length is 15 residues. With V trimmed by 4 bases and J by 6 bases, 13 bases remained unmatched. Here the CDR3 reads CASSPRGSAVSEQYF. The DNA for the CDR3 is TGTGCCAGCAGCCCCAGGGGGTCAGCAGTAAGCGAGCAGTACTTC.

The chain uses TRBV5-4 and TRBJ2-5; the match to TRBD1 covers 9 bases. The ends lost 4 bases at V and 2 bases at J; junction bases unmatched: 6. The CDR3 extends over 15 amino acids. The germline gives CDR1 SGHNT, CDR2 YYREEE (reference sequence). The CDR3 DNA follows: TGTGCCAGCAGCGCCGGGACAGGGCCTCAAGAGACCCAGTACTTC. Translated, it gives CASSAGTGPQETQYF.

In its sample, this clone was seen a few times. This sequence joins TRBV10-3 and TRBJ2-1, with TRBD2 identical over 13 bases. The CDR3 contains 13 residues. Germline V gene sequence: CDR1 ENHRY, CDR2 SYGVKD. Trimming removed 10 bases from V and 7 bases from J; junction bases left unmatched: 4. This CDR3 is CATGLAGANEQFF. In DNA, the CDR3 is TGTGCCACAGGACTAGCGGGAGCGAATGAGCAGTTCTTC.

Comment on this clone: The CDR3 ends on some other residue instead of the conserved phenylalanine or tryptophan, so this is likely a read error. The chain is built from TRBV11-2 and TRBJ2-3; TRBD2 aligns across 12 bases. The CDR3 is 16 residues long. With 2 bases clipped from V and 8 bases from J, the junction kept 8 bases outside the gene matches. Germline assignment: CDR1 SGHAT and CDR2 FQNNGV. DNA of the CDR3: TGTGCCAGCAGCTTACAACCTAGCGGGGGGGCGAGTACGCAGTATGTT. This encodes CASSLQPSGGASTQYV.

This clone was recorded a few times. The chain uses TRBV10-3 and TRBJ1-5; 8 nucleotides line up with TRBD1. The V and J ends lost 10 bases and 5 bases, in that order; junction bases with no gene match: 4. CDR1 ENHRY and CDR2 SYGVKD come from the germline V gene. The CDR3 is 12 residues long. CDR3 residues: CATGQGDQPQHF. CDR3 sequence (DNA): TGTGCCACCGGACAGGGAGATCAGCCCCAGCATTTT.

CDR3 bases: TGTGCCAGCTCACCAGGACAGACCATTTACGAGCAGTACTTC. Encoded protein: CASSPGQTIYEQYF. V is TRBV18 and J is TRBJ2-7, with a tentative D call TRBD1 (6 bases). The ends were cut back, 2 bases at V and 4 bases at J, with 12 bases in the middle. There are 14 residues in the CDR3. Germline-derived CDR1 and CDR2 are KGHSH and LQKENI.

The chain carries TRBV7-3 and TRBJ2-7; a possible D gene is TRBD1 (5 bases). The germline gives CDR1 SGHTA, CDR2 FQGTGA. With 7 bases removed from V and 1 base from J, the gap between germline ends came to 20 bases. The CDR3 loop spans 16 amino acids. CDR3 nucleotide sequence: TGTGCCAGCACCTACACGACAGTACTAATTTCCTACGAGCAGTACTTC. Its translation: CASTYTTVLISYEQYF. The full variable domain, its missing parts supplied by reference TRBV7-3 and TRBJ2-7, is GAGVSQTPSNKVTEKGKYVELRCDPISGHTALYWYRQSLGQGPEFLIYFQGTGAADDSGLPNDRFFAVRPEGSVSTLKIQRTERGDSAVYLCASTYTTVLISYEQYFGPGTRLTVT.

The CDR3 sequence: CASSPTGGSGNEQFF. CDR3 nucleotide sequence: TGTGCCAGCAGTCCGACAGGGGGCTCTGGGAATGAGCAGTTCTTC. V usage is TRBV6-1 and J usage is TRBJ2-1; 10 nucleotides agree with TRBD1. V was clipped by 5 bases and J by 7 bases; unmatched bases: 8. Germline loops: CDR1 MNHNS, CDR2 SASEGT. This CDR3 has 15 amino acids.

This clone was picked up one time. The chain recombines TRBV4-2 with TRBJ1-2, with 7 bases identical to TRBD1. Germline CDR1 is LGHNA and CDR2 is YNFKEQ. After removal of 3 bases from V and 5 bases from J, the junction contained 15 bases not matched to a gene. This CDR3 contains 17 residues. This CDR3 reads CASSQTGGEGAGYGYTF. Here the CDR3 DNA reads TGTGCCAGCAGCCAGACTGGGGGCGAGGGGGCAGGATATGGCTACACCTTC.

J is TRBJ2-7 and V is TRBV5-4; TRBD1 is a possible D gene (6 bases). V lost 4 bases, J lost 1 base, and 12 bases lay in between. The V gene's germline CDR1 is SGHNT and CDR2 YYREEE (reference sequence). The CDR3 contains 14 residues. The CDR3 here is CASSLRDTSYEQYF. The CDR3 region has the DNA TGTGCCAGCAGCCTACGGGACACGTCCTACGAGCAGTACTTC. Looking up the rest from reference TRBV5-4 and TRBJ2-7 gives the full variable domain: ETGVTQSPTHLIKTRGQQVTLRCSSQSGHNTVSWYQQALGQGPQFIFQYYREEENGRGNFPPRFSGLQFPNYSSELNVNALELDDSALYLCASSLRDTSYEQYFGPGTRLTVT.